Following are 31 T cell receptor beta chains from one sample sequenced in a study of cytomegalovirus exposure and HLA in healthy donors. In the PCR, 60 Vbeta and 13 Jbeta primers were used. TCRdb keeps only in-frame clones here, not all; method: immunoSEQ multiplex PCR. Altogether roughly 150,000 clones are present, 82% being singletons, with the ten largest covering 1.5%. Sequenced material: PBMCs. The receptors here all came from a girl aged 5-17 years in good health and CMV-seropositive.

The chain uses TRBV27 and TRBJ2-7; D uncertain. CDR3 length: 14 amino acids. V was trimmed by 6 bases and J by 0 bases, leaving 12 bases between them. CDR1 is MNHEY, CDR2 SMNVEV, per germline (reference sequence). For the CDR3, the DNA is TGTGCCAGCAGCCCGGAGATAAGCTCCTACGAGCAGTACTTC. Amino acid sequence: CASSPEISSYEQYF.

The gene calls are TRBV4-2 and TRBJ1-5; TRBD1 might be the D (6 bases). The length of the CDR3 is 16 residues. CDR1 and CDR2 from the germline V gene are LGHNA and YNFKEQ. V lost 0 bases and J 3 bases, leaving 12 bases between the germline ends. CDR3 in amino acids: CASSQEGTPDNQPQHF. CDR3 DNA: TGTGCCAGCAGCCAAGAGGGGACACCCGACAATCAGCCCCAGCATTTT.

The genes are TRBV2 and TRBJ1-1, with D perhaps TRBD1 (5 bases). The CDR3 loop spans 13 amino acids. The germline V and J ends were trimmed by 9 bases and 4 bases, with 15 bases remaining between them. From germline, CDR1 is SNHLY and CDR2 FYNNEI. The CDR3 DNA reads TGTGCCAGTCGGCAGGGCCTCGGCACTGAAGCTTTCTTT. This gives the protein CASRQGLGTEAFF.

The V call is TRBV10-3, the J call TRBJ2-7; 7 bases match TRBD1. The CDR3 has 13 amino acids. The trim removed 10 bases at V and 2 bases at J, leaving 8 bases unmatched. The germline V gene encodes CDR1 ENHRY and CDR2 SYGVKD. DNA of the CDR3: TGTGCCACCGGCCGGGACAGAGCCTACGAGCAGTACTTC. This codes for CATGRDRAYEQYF.

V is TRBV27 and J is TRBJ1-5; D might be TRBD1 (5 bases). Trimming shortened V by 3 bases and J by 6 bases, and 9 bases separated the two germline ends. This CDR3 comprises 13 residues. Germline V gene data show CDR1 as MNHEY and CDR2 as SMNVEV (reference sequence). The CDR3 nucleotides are TGTGCCAGCAGTTTCGGGGGTTTTCAGCCCCAGCATTTT. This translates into CASSFGGFQPQHF.

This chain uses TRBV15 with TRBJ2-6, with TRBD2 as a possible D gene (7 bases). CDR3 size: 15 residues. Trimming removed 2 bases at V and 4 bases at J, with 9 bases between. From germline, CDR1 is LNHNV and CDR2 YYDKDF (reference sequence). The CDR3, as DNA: TGTGCCACCAGCAGATCGGGGGGCGGGGCCAACGTCCTGACTTTC. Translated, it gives CATSRSGGGANVLTF.

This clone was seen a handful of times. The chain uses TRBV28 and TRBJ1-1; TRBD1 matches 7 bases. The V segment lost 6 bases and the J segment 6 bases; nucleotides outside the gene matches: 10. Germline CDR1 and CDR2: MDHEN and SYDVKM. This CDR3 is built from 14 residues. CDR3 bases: TGTGCCAGCAGACTCTCAGGGGGAGGCGCTGAAGCTTTCTTT. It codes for CASRLSGGGAEAFF.

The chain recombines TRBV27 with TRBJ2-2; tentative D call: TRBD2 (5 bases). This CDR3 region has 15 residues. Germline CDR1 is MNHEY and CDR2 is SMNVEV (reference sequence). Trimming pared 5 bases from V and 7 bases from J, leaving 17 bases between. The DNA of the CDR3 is TGTGCCAGCAGTATTGTGAGGGTAACGAACGGGGAGCTGTTTTTT. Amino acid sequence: CASSIVRVTNGELFF.

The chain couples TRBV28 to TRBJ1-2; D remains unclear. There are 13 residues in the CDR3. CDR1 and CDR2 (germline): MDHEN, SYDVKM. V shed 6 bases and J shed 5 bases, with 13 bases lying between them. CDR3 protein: CASSPSGLYGYTF. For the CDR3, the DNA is TGTGCCAGCAGCCCGTCGGGTCTTTATGGCTACACCTTC.

CDR3 amino acids: CASSEWEGVDEQYF. For the CDR3, the DNA is TGTGCCAGCAGTGAATGGGAAGGGGTGGACGAGCAGTACTTC. The chain employs TRBV25-1 and TRBJ2-7; tentative D call: TRBD1 (5 bases). CDR3 length: 14 amino acids. Germline CDR1 reads MGHDK; CDR2 reads SYGVNS. V was cut by 1 base and J by 5 bases, with 12 bases left in between.

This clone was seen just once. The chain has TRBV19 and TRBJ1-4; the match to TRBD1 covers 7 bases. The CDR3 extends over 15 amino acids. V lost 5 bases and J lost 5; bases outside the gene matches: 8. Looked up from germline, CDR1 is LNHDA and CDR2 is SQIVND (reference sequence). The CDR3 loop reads CASSPPGQRNEKLFF. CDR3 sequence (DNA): TGTGCCAGTAGTCCGCCGGGACAGAGAAATGAAAAACTGTTTTTT.

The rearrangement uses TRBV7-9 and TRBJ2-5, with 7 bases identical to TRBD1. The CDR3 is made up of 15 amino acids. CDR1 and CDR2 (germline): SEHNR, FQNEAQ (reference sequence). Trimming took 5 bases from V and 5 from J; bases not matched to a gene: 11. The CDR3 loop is CASSLGTAHGETQYF. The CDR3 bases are TGTGCCAGCAGCCTCGGGACAGCCCACGGGGAGACCCAGTACTTC.

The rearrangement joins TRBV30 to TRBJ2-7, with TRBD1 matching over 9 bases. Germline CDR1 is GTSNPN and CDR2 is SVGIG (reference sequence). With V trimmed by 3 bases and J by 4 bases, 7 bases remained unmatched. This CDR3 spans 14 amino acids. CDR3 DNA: TGTGCCTGGAGGGGACAGGGTTCGGGTTACGAGCAGTACTTC. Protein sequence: CAWRGQGSGYEQYF.

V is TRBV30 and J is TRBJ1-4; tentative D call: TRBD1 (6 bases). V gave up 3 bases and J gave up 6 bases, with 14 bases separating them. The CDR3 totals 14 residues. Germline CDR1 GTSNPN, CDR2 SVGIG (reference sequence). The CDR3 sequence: CAWRDRFIDEKLFF. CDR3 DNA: TGTGCCTGGAGAGACAGGTTTATCGATGAAAAACTGTTTTTT.

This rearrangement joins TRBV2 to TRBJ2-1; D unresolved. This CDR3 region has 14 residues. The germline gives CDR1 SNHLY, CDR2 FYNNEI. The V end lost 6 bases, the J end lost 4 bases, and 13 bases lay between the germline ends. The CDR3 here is CASSYGPFYNEQFF. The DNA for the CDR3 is TGTGCCAGCAGCTACGGTCCTTTTTACAATGAGCAGTTCTTC.

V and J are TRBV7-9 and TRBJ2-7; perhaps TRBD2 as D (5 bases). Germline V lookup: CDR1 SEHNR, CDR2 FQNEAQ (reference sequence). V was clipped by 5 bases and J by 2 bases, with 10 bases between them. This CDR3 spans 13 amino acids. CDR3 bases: TGTGCCAGCAGCAAAAGCGGAACCTACGAGCAGTACTTC. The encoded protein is CASSKSGTYEQYF.

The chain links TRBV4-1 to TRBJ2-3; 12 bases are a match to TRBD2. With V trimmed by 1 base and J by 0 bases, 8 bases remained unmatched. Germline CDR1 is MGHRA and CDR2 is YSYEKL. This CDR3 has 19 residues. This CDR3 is CASSQVGPTSGGSTDTQYF. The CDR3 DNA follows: TGCGCCAGCAGCCAAGTTGGTCCGACTAGCGGGGGAAGCACAGATACGCAGTATTTT.

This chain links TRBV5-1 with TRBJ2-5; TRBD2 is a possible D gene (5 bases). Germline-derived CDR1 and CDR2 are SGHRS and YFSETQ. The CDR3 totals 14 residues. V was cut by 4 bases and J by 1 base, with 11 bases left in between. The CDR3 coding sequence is TGCGCCAGCAGCCCCACCGGGATCCAAGAGACCCAGTACTTC. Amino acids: CASSPTGIQETQYF.

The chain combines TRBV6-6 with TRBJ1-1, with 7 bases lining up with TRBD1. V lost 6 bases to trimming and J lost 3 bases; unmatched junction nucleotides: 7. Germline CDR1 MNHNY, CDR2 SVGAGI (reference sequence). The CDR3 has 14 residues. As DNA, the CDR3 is TGTGCCAGCAGAGACAGGGTGGCGGACACTGAAGCTTTCTTT. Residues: CASRDRVADTEAFF.

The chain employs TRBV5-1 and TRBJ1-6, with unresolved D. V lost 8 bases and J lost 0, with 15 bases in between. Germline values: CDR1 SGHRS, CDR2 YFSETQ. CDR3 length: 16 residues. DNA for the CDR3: TGCGCCAGAGTGAGACGCCCTAGCTCCTATAATTCACCCCTCCACTTT. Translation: CARVRRPSSYNSPLHF.

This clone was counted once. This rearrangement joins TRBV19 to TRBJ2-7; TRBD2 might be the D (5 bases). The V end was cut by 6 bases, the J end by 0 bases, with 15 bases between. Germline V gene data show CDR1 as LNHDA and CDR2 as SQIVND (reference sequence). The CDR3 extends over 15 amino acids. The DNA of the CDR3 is TGTGCCAGTAGCGTGCAGACTCGGGACTCCTACGAGCAGTACTTC. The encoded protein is CASSVQTRDSYEQYF.

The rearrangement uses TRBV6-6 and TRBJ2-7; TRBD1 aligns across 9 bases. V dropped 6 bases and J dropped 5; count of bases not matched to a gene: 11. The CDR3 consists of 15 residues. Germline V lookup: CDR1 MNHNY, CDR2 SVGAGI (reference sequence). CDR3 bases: TGTGCCAGCAGGCAGGGACAGGGTGGGAGGCACGAGCAGTACTTC. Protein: CASRQGQGGRHEQYF.

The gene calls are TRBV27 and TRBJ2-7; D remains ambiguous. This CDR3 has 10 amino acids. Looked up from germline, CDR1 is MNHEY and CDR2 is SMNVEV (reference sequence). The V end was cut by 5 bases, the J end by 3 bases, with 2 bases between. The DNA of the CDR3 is TGTGCCAGCAGTCACTACGAGCAGTACTTC. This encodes CASSHYEQYF.

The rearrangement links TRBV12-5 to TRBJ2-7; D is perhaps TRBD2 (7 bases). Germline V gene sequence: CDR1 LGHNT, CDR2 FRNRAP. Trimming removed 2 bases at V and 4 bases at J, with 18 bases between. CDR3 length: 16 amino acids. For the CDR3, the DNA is TGTGCTAGTGGTTTGACCTCCGGGGGGCTGGTTTACGAGCAGTACTTC. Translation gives CASGLTSGGLVYEQYF.

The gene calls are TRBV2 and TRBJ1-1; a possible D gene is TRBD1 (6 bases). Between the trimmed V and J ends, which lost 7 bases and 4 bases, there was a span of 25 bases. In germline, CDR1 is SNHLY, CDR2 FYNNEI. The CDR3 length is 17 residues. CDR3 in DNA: TGTGCCAGCATACGCCCACTACAGGGTCTTGGGGCCACTGAAGCTTTCTTT. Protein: CASIRPLQGLGATEAFF.

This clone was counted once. The chain's CDR3 is CASSRGLAGEIDTQYF. CDR3 DNA: TGCGCCAGCAGCCGAGGACTAGCGGGAGAGATAGATACGCAGTATTTT. The chain has TRBV5-1 and TRBJ2-3; 13 positions agree with TRBD2. CDR3 length: 16 amino acids. Losses at the gene ends were 4 bases for V and 5 bases for J; bases not matched to a gene: 7. The germline CDR1 and CDR2 sequences are SGHRS and YFSETQ.

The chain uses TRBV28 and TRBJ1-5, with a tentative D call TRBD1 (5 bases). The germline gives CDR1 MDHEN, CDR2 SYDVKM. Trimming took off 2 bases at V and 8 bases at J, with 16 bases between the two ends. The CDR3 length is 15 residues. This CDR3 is CASSLGGTRAEPQHF. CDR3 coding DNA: TGTGCCAGCAGTTTAGGCGGGACCCGGGCCGAGCCCCAGCATTTT.

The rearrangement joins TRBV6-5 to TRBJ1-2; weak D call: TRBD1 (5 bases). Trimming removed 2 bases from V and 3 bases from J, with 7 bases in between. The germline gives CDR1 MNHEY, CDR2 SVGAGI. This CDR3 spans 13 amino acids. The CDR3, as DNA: TGTGCCAGCAGTTACGACAGCTACTATGGCTACACCTTC. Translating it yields CASSYDSYYGYTF.

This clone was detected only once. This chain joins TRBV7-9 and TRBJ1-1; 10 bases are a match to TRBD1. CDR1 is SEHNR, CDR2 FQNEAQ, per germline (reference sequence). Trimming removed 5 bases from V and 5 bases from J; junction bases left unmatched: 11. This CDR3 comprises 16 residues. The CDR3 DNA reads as TGTGCCAGCAGCCTTAATCCGGGACAGGGGTCGACTGAAGCTTTCTTT. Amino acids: CASSLNPGQGSTEAFF.

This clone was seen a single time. CDR3 nucleotides: TGTGCCACCAGCAGAGGTAGGGGCAATTCACCCCTCCACTTT. As protein: CATSRGRGNSPLHF. The chain recombines TRBV15 with TRBJ1-6; possible D gene TRBD1, 5 bases. V shed 1 base and J shed 7 bases, with 8 bases lying between them. The germline gives CDR1 LNHNV, CDR2 YYDKDF (reference sequence). The CDR3 is 14 residues long.

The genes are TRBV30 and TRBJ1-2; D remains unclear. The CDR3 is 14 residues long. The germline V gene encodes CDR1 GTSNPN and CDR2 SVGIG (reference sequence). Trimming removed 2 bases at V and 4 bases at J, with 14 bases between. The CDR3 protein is CAWSRTYMSYGYTF. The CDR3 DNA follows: TGTGCCTGGAGTAGGACTTATATGAGCTATGGCTACACCTTC.